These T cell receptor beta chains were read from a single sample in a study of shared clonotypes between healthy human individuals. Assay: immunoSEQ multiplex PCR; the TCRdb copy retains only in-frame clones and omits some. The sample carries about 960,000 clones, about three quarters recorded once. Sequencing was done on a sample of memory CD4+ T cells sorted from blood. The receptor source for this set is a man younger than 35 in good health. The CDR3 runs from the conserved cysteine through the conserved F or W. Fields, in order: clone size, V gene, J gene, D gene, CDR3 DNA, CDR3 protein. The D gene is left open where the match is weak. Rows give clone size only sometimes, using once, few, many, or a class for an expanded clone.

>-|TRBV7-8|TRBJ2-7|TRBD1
TGTGCCAGCAGCTTTCCGGGACAGGTCTACGAGCAGTACTTC
CASSFPGQVYEQYF
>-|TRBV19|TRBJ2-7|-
TGTGCCAGTAGTATGAGGGCGGAGAAAGGGGAGCAGTACTTC
CASSMRAEKGEQYF
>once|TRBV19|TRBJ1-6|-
TGTGCCAGTAGTGAGCAGCATAATTCACCCCTCCACTTT
CASSEQHNSPLHF
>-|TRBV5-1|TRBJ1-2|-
TGCGCCAGCAGCTTGGGACACGAAGTTAACTATGGCTACACCTTC
CASSLGHEVNYGYTF
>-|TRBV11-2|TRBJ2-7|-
TGTGCCAGCAGCTTATCTAGTGATCTGCGGAGGCAGTACTTC
CASSLSSDLRRQYF
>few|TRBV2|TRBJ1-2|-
TGTGCCAGCAGTGTAATAGCCGCCCCAACGGGGGATGGCTACACCTTC
CASSVIAAPTGDGYTF
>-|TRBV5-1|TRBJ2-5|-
TGCGCCAGCAGCTCGGAAACAGGGATCGGAGAGACCCAGTACTTC
CASSSETGIGETQYF
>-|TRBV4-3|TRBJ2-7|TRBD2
TGCGCCAGCAGCCAAGTGCTAGCGGGAGCGCTCGACGTGAAGCAGTACTTC
CASSQVLAGALDVKQYF
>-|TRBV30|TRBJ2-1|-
TGTGCCTGGAGACCGGACAGCTCCTACAATGAGCAGTTCTTC
CAWRPDSSYNEQFF
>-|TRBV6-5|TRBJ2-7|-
TGTGCCAGCAGTTACTTTCGGGCTTTGAGGGAGCAGTACTTC
CASSYFRALREQYF
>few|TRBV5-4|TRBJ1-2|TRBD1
TGTGCCAGCAGCTCGGACAGGGCCCTAGGTGGCTACACCTTC
CASSSDRALGGYTF
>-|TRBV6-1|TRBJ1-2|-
TGTGCCAGCAGTAATCAAGGGATTAACTATGGCTACACCTTC
CASSNQGINYGYTF
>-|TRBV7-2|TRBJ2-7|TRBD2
TGTGCCAGCAGCCCCCCCCTTAGCGGGGGGCTTGAGCAGTACTTC
CASSPPLSGGLEQYF
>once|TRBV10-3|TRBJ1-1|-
TGTGCCATCAGTGGGGGACGGTTGAACACTGAAGCTTTCTTT
CAISGGRLNTEAFF
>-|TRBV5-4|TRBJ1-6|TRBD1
TGTGCCAGCAGCTTAAAGGGGGCGTATAATTCACCCCTCCACTTT
CASSLKGAYNSPLHF
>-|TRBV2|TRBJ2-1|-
TGTGCCACCGGTCGGGGGAGTATTATCGATGAGCAGTTCTTC
CATGRGSIIDEQFF
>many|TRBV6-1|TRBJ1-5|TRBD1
TGTGCCAGCCGGGACAGTAATCAGCCCCAGCATTTT
CASRDSNQPQHF
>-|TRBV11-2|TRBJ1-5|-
TGTGCCAGCAGCGCCGGGACGACCAATCAGCCCCAGCATTTT
CASSAGTTNQPQHF
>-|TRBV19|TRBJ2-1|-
TGTGCCAGTAGCTTAGAAGGGAGCTCCTACAATGAGCAGTTCTTC
CASSLEGSSYNEQFF
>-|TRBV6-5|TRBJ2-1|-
TGTGCCAGCAGTTACAGGGTAGGGATCTCCTACAATGAGCAGTTCTTC
CASSYRVGISYNEQFF
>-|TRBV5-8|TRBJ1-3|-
TGTGCCAGCAGCTTGGAGGAGTGGGGAAACACCATATATTTT
CASSLEEWGNTIYF
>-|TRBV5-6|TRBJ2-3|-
TGTGCCAGCAGCTTGTCGGGGCTAGGGGATACAGATACGCAGTATTTT
CASSLSGLGDTDTQYF
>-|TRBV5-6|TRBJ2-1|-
TGTGCCAGCAGCTCGTACGGGAATGAGCAGTTCTTC
CASSSYGNEQFF
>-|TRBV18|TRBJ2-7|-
TGTGCCAGCTCACCCCAGGCGCACGAGCAGTACTTC
CASSPQAHEQYF
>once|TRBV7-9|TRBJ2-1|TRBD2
TGTGCCAGCAGCCCCCTGGTTAGCGGGGGTCCTGATGAGCAGTTCTTC
CASSPLVSGGPDEQFF
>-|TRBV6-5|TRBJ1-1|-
TGTGCCAGCAGCCGAGGCAGGGGAGGGACTGAAGCTTTCTTT
CASSRGRGGTEAFF
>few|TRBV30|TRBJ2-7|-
TGTGCCTGGAGCTGGGCCTACGAGCAGTACTTC
CAWSWAYEQYF
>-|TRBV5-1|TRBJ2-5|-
TGCGCCAGCAGCTTGACCGGGGTTGGTAAAGAGACCCAGTACTTC
CASSLTGVGKETQYF
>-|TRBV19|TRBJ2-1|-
TGTGCCAGTAGTATACGTGACCGCGATGAGCAGTTCTTC
CASSIRDRDEQFF
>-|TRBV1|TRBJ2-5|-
TGCACCACCCCGCTAGCGGACGAACAAGAGACCCAGTACTTC
CTTPLADEQETQYF
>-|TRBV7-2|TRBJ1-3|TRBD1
TGTGCCAGCATCCAACAGGGGGCGGGTGGAAACACCATATATTTT
CASIQQGAGGNTIYF
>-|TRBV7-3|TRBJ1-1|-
TGTGCCAGCAGCGCCGACGGGAACACTGAAGCTTTCTTT
CASSADGNTEAFF
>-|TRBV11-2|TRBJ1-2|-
TGTGCCAGCAGCTCGGGGACACCAAACTATGGCTACACCTTC
CASSSGTPNYGYTF